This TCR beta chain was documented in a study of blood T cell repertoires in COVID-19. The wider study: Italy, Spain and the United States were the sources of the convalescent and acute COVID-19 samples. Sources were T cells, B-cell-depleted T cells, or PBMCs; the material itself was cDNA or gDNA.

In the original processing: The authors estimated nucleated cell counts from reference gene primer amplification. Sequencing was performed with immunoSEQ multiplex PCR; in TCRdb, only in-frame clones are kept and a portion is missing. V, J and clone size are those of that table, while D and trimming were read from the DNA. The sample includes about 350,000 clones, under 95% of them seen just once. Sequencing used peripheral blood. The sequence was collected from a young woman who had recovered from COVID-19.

Here the CDR3 reads CAISESPLAGWWQQFF. The CDR3 DNA reads as TGTGCCATCAGTGAGTCCCCACTAGCGGGGTGGTGGCAGCAGTTCTTC. The chain uses TRBV10-3 and TRBJ2-1, with TRBD2 matching over 10 bases. J was trimmed by 11 bases and V by 0 bases; bases with no gene match: 10. Per germline, CDR1 ENHRY and CDR2 SYGVKD. There are 16 residues in the CDR3.